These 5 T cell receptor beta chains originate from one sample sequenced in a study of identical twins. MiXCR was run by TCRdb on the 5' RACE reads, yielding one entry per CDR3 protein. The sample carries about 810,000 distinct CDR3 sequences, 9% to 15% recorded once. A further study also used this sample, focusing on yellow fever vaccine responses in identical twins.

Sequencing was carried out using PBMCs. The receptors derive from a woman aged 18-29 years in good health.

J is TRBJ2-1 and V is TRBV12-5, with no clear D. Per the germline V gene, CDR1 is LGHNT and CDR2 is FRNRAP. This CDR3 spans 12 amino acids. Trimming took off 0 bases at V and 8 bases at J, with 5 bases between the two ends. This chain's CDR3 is CASGLVPDEQFF. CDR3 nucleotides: TGTGCTAGTGGTTTGGTACCTGATGAGCAGTTCTTC.

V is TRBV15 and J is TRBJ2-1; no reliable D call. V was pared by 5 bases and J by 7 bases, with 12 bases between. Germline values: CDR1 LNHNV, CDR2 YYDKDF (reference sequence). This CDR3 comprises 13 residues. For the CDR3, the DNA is TGTGCCACCAGCCCTCCCCACAAGAATGAGCAGTTCTTC. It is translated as CATSPPHKNEQFF.

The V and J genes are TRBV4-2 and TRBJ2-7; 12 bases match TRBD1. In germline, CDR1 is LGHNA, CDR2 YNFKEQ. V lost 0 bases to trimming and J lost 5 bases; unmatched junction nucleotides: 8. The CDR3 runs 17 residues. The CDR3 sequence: CASSQETGGTGGDEQYF. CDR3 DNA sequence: TGTGCCAGCAGCCAAGAGACGGGTGGGACAGGGGGCGACGAGCAGTACTTC.

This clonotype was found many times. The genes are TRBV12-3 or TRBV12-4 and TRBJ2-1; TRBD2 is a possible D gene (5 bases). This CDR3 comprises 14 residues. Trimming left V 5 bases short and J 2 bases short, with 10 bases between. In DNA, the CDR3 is TGTGCCAGCAGTCCGGGAATACCCTACAATGAGCAGTTCTTC. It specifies CASSPGIPYNEQFF.

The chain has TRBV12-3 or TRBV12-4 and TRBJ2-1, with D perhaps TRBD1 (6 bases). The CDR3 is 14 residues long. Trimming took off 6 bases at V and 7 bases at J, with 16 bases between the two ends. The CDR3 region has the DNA TGTGCCAGCAGGGCTACAGACAGGCCGAATGAGCAGTTCTTC. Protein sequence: CASRATDRPNEQFF.